A selection of T cell receptor beta chains follows, all from one sample in a study of blood T cell repertoires in COVID-19. The repertoire was sequenced with immunoSEQ multiplex PCR; TCRdb's copy has only in-frame clones and lacks some. The table includes 200,000 to 250,000 clones, less than 90% detected once. Sequencing used PBMCs or T cells enriched from blood (not recorded which). These receptors all stem from a woman aged 40 to 50 who had recovered from COVID-19. Each CDR3 is given with its conserved first and last residue. Each record gives: J gene, clone size, D gene, V gene, CDR3 protein, CDR3 DNA. D genes are given only for firm matches. Rows give clone size only sometimes, using once, few, many, or a class for an expanded clone.

J: TRBJ2-1; size: .; D: TRBD2; V: TRBV10-3; CDR3: CAISELTSGDNEQFF; DNA: TGTGCCATCAGTGAGTTGACTAGCGGGGACAATGAGCAGTTCTTC
J: TRBJ1-2; size: .; D: TRBD1; V: TRBV28; CDR3: CASSRDRGTYGYTF; DNA: TGTGCCAGCAGTCGGGACAGGGGGACCTATGGCTACACCTTC
J: TRBJ1-1; size: .; D: .; V: TRBV18; CDR3: CASSATGNTEAFF; DNA: TGTGCCAGCTCAGCAACAGGGAACACTGAAGCTTTCTTT
J: TRBJ2-1; size: .; D: TRBD2; V: TRBV20-1; CDR3: CSASRLAGGYNEQFF; DNA: TGCAGTGCGAGTAGACTAGCGGGAGGCTACAATGAGCAGTTCTTC
J: TRBJ2-5; size: .; D: .; V: TRBV12-3/TRBV12-4; CDR3: CASSSSGTQYF; DNA: TGTGCCAGCAGTTCCTCGGGGACCCAGTACTTC
J: TRBJ2-7; size: .; D: TRBD1; V: TRBV27; CDR3: CASSWDREGEQYF; DNA: TGTGCCAGCAGTTGGGACAGGGAAGGCGAGCAGTACTTC
J: TRBJ2-3; size: once; D: TRBD2; V: TRBV7-2; CDR3: CASSLDSDRAGVADTQYF; DNA: TGTGCCAGCAGCTTAGACAGTGATCGAGCGGGAGTGGCGGATACGCAGTATTTT
J: TRBJ1-4; size: .; D: TRBD1; V: TRBV18; CDR3: CASSPGQGAQDEKLFF; DNA: TGTGCCAGCTCTCCCGGACAGGGGGCTCAGGATGAAAAATTGTTTTTT
J: TRBJ2-3; size: .; D: TRBD1; V: TRBV10-3; CDR3: CAIGTAPTDTQYF; DNA: TGTGCCATCGGGACAGCACCAACAGATACGCAGTATTTT
J: TRBJ2-1; size: .; D: TRBD2; V: TRBV9; CDR3: CASSATHSGPYNEQFF; DNA: TGTGCCAGCAGTGCCACCCATAGCGGGCCCTACAATGAGCAGTTCTTC
J: TRBJ2-1; size: .; D: .; V: TRBV3-1/TRBV3-2; CDR3: CASQGERGTLKPYNEQFF; DNA: TGTGCCAGCCAGGGGGAGCGGGGGACCTTAAAGCCCTACAATGAGCAGTTCTTC
J: TRBJ2-3; size: .; D: .; V: TRBV7-3; CDR3: CASSYQSTDTQYF; DNA: TGTGCCAGCAGCTACCAGAGCACAGATACGCAGTATTTT
J: TRBJ2-4; size: .; D: TRBD1; V: TRBV20-1; CDR3: CSASGTAVGGIQYF; DNA: TGCAGTGCTAGTGGGACAGCGGTCGGCGGCATTCAGTACTTC
J: TRBJ2-1; size: .; D: TRBD2; V: TRBV20-1; CDR3: CSASKLAESYNEQFF; DNA: TGCAGTGCTAGTAAACTAGCGGAGTCCTACAATGAGCAGTTCTTC
J: TRBJ1-5; size: .; D: TRBD1; V: TRBV28; CDR3: CASSTPGTGGYNQPQHF; DNA: TGTGCCAGCAGTACCCCGGGGACAGGGGGCTATAATCAGCCCCAGCATTTT
J: TRBJ1-1; size: .; D: TRBD1; V: TRBV24-1; CDR3: CATSDPGGSEAFF; DNA: TGTGCCACCAGTGATCCAGGGGGCTCTGAAGCTTTCTTT
J: TRBJ2-5; size: .; D: TRBD2; V: TRBV6-5; CDR3: CASSRLAEMQETQYF; DNA: TGTGCCAGCAGTAGACTAGCGGAAATGCAAGAGACCCAGTACTTC
J: TRBJ1-3; size: once; D: TRBD1; V: TRBV24-1; CDR3: CATSVLDRGLSIYF; DNA: TGTGCCACCAGTGTCCTGGACAGGGGGTTGTCCATATATTTT
J: TRBJ1-2; size: .; D: TRBD1; V: TRBV2; CDR3: CASRRVVRGRGYGYTF; DNA: TGTGCCAGCAGGAGGGTCGTCAGGGGGCGGGGCTATGGCTACACCTTC
J: TRBJ2-7; size: .; D: TRBD2; V: TRBV7-2; CDR3: CASSLGSGIPYEQYF; DNA: TGTGCCAGCAGCTTAGGTAGCGGGATACCATACGAGCAGTACTTC
J: TRBJ2-5; size: .; D: .; V: TRBV30; CDR3: CAWSLKETQYF; DNA: TGTGCCTGGAGTTTAAAAGAGACCCAGTACTTC
J: TRBJ1-1; size: .; D: TRBD1; V: TRBV9; CDR3: CASSVGQGRTEAFF; DNA: TGTGCCAGCAGCGTTGGACAGGGACGCACTGAAGCTTTCTTT
J: TRBJ2-3; size: .; D: TRBD2; V: TRBV19; CDR3: CASSRTSGRPSTDTQYF; DNA: TGTGCCAGTAGTCGGACTAGCGGGAGACCCAGCACAGATACGCAGTATTTT
J: TRBJ1-5; size: .; D: TRBD1; V: TRBV27; CDR3: CASSPGTGGNQPQHF; DNA: TGTGCCAGCTCTCCCGGGACAGGCGGCAATCAGCCCCAGCATTTT
J: TRBJ1-2; size: .; D: TRBD1; V: TRBV12-3/TRBV12-4; CDR3: CASSSGTVYGYTF; DNA: TGTGCCAGCAGTTCGGGGACAGTCTATGGCTACACCTTC
J: TRBJ1-2; size: .; D: .; V: TRBV28; CDR3: CASRGALSYGYTF; DNA: TGTGCCAGCAGGGGGGCGCTCAGCTATGGCTACACCTTC
J: TRBJ2-7; size: few; D: .; V: TRBV25-1; CDR3: CATGSSYEQYF; DNA: TGTGCCACCGGGTCTAGCTACGAGCAGTACTTC
J: TRBJ2-1; size: .; D: TRBD1; V: TRBV6-6; CDR3: CASRPPGQGYNEQFF; DNA: TGTGCCAGCAGACCCCCGGGACAGGGCTACAATGAGCAGTTCTTC
J: TRBJ2-5; size: .; D: .; V: TRBV21-1; CDR3: CASSKGEGVGETQYF; DNA: TGTGCCAGCAGCAAAGGGGAAGGGGTAGGGGAGACCCAGTACTTC
J: TRBJ1-2; size: .; D: .; V: TRBV7-2; CDR3: CASSPRISANGYTF; DNA: TGTGCCAGCAGCCCTAGGATCTCGGCGAATGGCTACACCTTC
J: TRBJ2-5; size: .; D: TRBD2; V: TRBV11-3; CDR3: CASSSRTSGSETQYF; DNA: TGTGCCAGCAGCTCAAGGACTAGCGGGAGTGAGACCCAGTACTTC
J: TRBJ2-7; size: few; D: TRBD1; V: TRBV11-2; CDR3: CASSQPRTGGEQYF; DNA: TGTGCCAGCAGCCAGCCCAGGACAGGCGGCGAGCAGTACTTC
J: TRBJ2-5; size: few; D: .; V: TRBV11-2; CDR3: CASSPSGGGETQYF; DNA: TGTGCCAGCAGCCCTAGCGGAGGGGGGGAGACCCAGTACTTC
J: TRBJ1-1; size: once; D: .; V: TRBV9; CDR3: CASSVGGDQVPEAFF; DNA: TGTGCCAGCAGCGTAGGGGGGGACCAGGTCCCTGAAGCTTTCTTT
J: TRBJ1-1; size: .; D: .; V: TRBV2; CDR3: CASSGTRGNTEAFF; DNA: TGTGCCAGCAGTGGAACCCGGGGGAACACTGAAGCTTTCTTT
J: TRBJ2-7; size: .; D: .; V: TRBV30; CDR3: CAWSGSSSLPQGREQYF; DNA: TGTGCCTGGAGCGGGTCGTCCAGCCTACCACAAGGCCGCGAGCAGTACTTC
J: TRBJ1-1; size: .; D: .; V: TRBV7-9; CDR3: CASIKDQRSTEAFF; DNA: TGTGCCAGCATCAAGGATCAGCGGTCCACTGAAGCTTTCTTT
J: TRBJ1-4; size: .; D: TRBD1; V: TRBV7-9; CDR3: CASSSWDRGEKLFF; DNA: TGTGCCAGCAGCTCTTGGGACAGGGGTGAAAAACTGTTTTTT
J: TRBJ2-3; size: .; D: .; V: TRBV27; CDR3: CASSGYKRTDTQYF; DNA: TGTGCCAGCAGCGGGTATAAAAGGACAGATACGCAGTATTTT
J: TRBJ1-2; size: once; D: .; V: TRBV28; CDR3: CASTLMSPRGGYTF; DNA: TGTGCCAGCACCCTTATGTCCCCCAGAGGTGGCTACACCTTC
J: TRBJ2-7; size: .; D: TRBD2; V: TRBV28; CDR3: CASSLWGLARYEQYF; DNA: TGTGCCAGCAGTTTATGGGGACTAGCGCGTTACGAGCAGTACTTC
J: TRBJ2-1; size: .; D: .; V: TRBV6-5; CDR3: CASSRFDEQFF; DNA: TGTGCCAGCAGTCGGTTTGATGAGCAGTTCTTC
J: TRBJ2-5; size: .; D: .; V: TRBV27; CDR3: CAGYSRRGPETQYF; DNA: TGTGCCGGCTACTCTCGCAGGGGCCCAGAGACCCAGTACTTC
J: TRBJ1-2; size: .; D: TRBD1; V: TRBV30; CDR3: CAWGQAYYGYTF; DNA: TGTGCCTGGGGACAGGCCTACTATGGCTACACCTTC
J: TRBJ2-2; size: few; D: .; V: TRBV18; CDR3: CASSPQPRMNTGELFF; DNA: TGTGCCAGCTCACCACAACCCAGGATGAACACCGGGGAGCTGTTTTTT